The 10 T cell receptor beta chains given below trace back to one sample, sequenced in a study of blood T cell repertoires in COVID-19. The data were produced by immunoSEQ multiplex PCR, yet TCRdb's version contains in-frame clones alone and is incomplete. The sample yields some 670,000 clones, 90% seen once. Specimen: peripheral blood. The receptor source for this set is a woman under 30 with acute or convalescent COVID-19.

The chain joins TRBV7-2 to TRBJ1-4; tentatively, D is TRBD1 (5 bases). Trimming pared 1 base from V and 7 bases from J, leaving 10 bases between. Germline CDR1 and CDR2: SGHTA and FQGNSA. This CDR3 region has 14 residues. CDR3 in DNA: TGTGCCAGCAGCTTAGGGGGGGGTGGTGAAAAACTGTTTTTT. It encodes CASSLGGGGEKLFF.

This chain uses TRBV10-3 with TRBJ2-3, with TRBD1 identical over 9 bases. This CDR3 spans 16 amino acids. The junction had 4 bases not matched to a gene; V was cut back by 3 bases and J by 0 bases. Per germline, CDR1 ENHRY and CDR2 SYGVKD. CDR3 in amino acids: CAISEKTGGSTDTQYF. The CDR3 DNA follows: TGTGCCATCAGTGAAAAGACAGGGGGAAGCACAGATACGCAGTATTTT.

This sequence joins TRBV18 and TRBJ1-1; TRBD1 aligns across 9 bases. The trim removed 4 bases at V and 6 bases at J, leaving 6 bases unmatched. This CDR3 is built from 14 residues. Germline lookup yields CDR1 KGHSH and CDR2 LQKENI. CDR3 DNA sequence: TGTGCCAGCTCACTGGGACAGGGTACCTCTGAAGCTTTCTTT. Its translation is CASSLGQGTSEAFF.

The chain joins TRBV4-3 to TRBJ2-7; D gene unclear. The V and J ends lost 1 base and 4 bases respectively, with 11 bases between them. The V gene's germline CDR1 is LGHNA and CDR2 YSLEER. The CDR3 contains 14 residues. As DNA, the CDR3 is TGCGCCAGCAGCCAAGGCCGACTGCCATACGAGCAGTACTTC. The encoded protein is CASSQGRLPYEQYF.

This clone was seen just once. The chain combines TRBV24-1 with TRBJ1-2; no firm D call. V shed 9 bases and J shed 7 bases, with 11 bases lying between them. The CDR3 contains 11 residues. Germline assignment: CDR1 KGHDR and CDR2 SFDVKD. The CDR3 sequence is CATHGLGGYTF. CDR3 in DNA: TGTGCCACCCATGGGCTGGGTGGCTACACCTTC.

The chain couples TRBV28 to TRBJ1-1; D remains unclear. CDR3 size: 14 residues. Germline V lookup: CDR1 MDHEN, CDR2 SYDVKM. Trimming pared 6 bases from V and 5 bases from J, leaving 16 bases between. The CDR3 DNA follows: TGTGCCAGCAGCCCTCCGGGCCCGGGGACTGAAGCTTTCTTT. Amino acid sequence: CASSPPGPGTEAFF.

The chain carries TRBV19 and TRBJ1-2; D is undetermined. V shed 7 bases and J shed 6 bases, with 6 bases lying between them. This CDR3 comprises 10 residues. Per germline, CDR1 LNHDA and CDR2 SQIVND (reference sequence). The CDR3 here is CASNGDGYTF. Here the CDR3 DNA reads TGTGCCAGTAACGGAGATGGCTACACCTTC.

The V gene is TRBV6-5, the J gene TRBJ1-1; TRBD1 is a possible D gene (5 bases). Per the germline V gene, CDR1 is MNHEY and CDR2 is SVGAGI. The CDR3 sequence is 13 residues long. The germline V and J ends were trimmed by 5 bases and 4 bases, with 11 bases remaining between them. CDR3 in DNA: TGTGCCAGCAGTAGGAGGGGTAGCACTGAAGCTTTCTTT. Protein: CASSRRGSTEAFF.

The chain uses TRBV6-4 and TRBJ1-1; D possibly corresponds to TRBD1 (5 bases). The CDR3 loop spans 13 amino acids. Germline V gene sequence: CDR1 MRHNA, CDR2 SNTAGT. The germline V and J ends were trimmed by 7 bases and 3 bases, with 12 bases remaining between them. The CDR3 region is CASKRRGDTEAFF. CDR3 bases: TGTGCCAGCAAAAGGAGGGGTGACACTGAAGCTTTCTTT.

The V gene is TRBV6-5, the J gene TRBJ1-1; no clear D gene. The V end lost 0 bases, the J end lost 5 bases, and 13 bases lay between the germline ends. The CDR3 runs 15 residues. Germline CDR1 reads MNHEY; CDR2 reads SVGAGI. CDR3 amino acids: CASSYSIRAETEAFF. The DNA for the CDR3 is TGTGCCAGCAGTTACTCGATTAGAGCGGAAACTGAAGCTTTCTTT.